The sequence of this TCR beta chain was determined in a study of blood T cell repertoires in COVID-19. The assay was immunoSEQ multiplex PCR, and TCRdb's table has in-frame clones only and misses some. The top ten clones hold roughly 11% of a sample with 80,000 or so clones, roughly 81% of them seen once. CDR1 MGHDK and CDR2 SYGVNS come from the germline V gene. CDR3 size: 17 residues. The V gene lost 3 bases and the J gene lost 2 bases, with 14 bases spanning the gap. The sequence was collected from a man aged 55 to 70 with COVID-19, enrolled during active disease. This chain joins TRBV25-1 and TRBJ1-6; possibly TRBD1 for D (5 bases). The sample consisted of peripheral blood. Here the CDR3 reads CASSDGKGRPYNSPLHF. CDR3 nucleotides: TGTGCCAGCAGTGATGGGAAGGGGAGGCCCTATAATTCACCCCTCCACTTT.